This T cell receptor (beta chain) was observed in a study of identical twins. Template switching added a universal primer site, and cDNA bore unique molecular identifiers. TCRdb passed the 5' RACE reads through MiXCR, listing each CDR3 protein once. The data show a few hundred thousand distinct CDR3 sequences, about 16% seen once. This clonotype was observed a handful of times. Its cognate antigen is unknown. The CDR3 consists of 13 residues. The ends were cut back, 0 bases at V and 9 bases at J, with 8 bases in the middle. Study outcomes and limitations: Compared with models, monozygotic twins showed more out-of-frame TCR alpha sharing. Among beta out-of-frame sequences, excess sharing between twins appeared weaker. Clonotypes of the beta chain that were abundant in cord blood carried fewer insertions (memory repertoires showed none).

These data were likewise used in another study, on yellow fever vaccine responses in identical twins.

The sequenced sample consisted of CD4+ T cells sorted from blood. The TCR sequence derives from a woman between 18 and 29 years old in good health. The V gene is TRBV12-3 or TRBV12-4, the J gene TRBJ2-2, with D uncertain. Written as DNA, the CDR3 is TGTGCCAGCAGTTTAGCGGTCGGGTGGGAGCTGTTTTTT. This sequence encodes CASSLAVGWELFF.